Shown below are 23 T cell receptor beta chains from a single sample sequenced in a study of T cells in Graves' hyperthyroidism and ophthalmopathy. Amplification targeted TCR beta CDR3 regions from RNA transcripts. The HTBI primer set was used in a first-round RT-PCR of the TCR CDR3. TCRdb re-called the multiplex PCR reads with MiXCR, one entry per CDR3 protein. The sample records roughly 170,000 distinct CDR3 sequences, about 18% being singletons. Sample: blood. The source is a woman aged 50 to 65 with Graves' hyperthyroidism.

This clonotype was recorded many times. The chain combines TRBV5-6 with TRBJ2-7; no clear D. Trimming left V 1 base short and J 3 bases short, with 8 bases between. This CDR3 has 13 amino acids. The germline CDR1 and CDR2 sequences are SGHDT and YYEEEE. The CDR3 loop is CASSLLDRYEQYF. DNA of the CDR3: TGTGCCAGCAGCTTGCTGGACCGCTACGAGCAGTACTTC.

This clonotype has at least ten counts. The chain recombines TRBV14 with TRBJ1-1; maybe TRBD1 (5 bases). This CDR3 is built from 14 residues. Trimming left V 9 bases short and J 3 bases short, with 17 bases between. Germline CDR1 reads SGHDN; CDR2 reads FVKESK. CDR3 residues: CASDRYLGDTEAFF. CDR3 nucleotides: TGTGCCAGTGACCGTTATCTGGGGGACACTGAAGCTTTCTTT.

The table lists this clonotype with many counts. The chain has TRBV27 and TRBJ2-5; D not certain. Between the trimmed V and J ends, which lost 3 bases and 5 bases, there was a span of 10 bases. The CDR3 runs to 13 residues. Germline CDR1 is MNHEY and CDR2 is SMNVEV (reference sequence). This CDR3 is CASSFQHEETQYF. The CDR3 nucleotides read TGTGCCAGCAGTTTCCAACATGAGGAGACCCAGTACTTC.

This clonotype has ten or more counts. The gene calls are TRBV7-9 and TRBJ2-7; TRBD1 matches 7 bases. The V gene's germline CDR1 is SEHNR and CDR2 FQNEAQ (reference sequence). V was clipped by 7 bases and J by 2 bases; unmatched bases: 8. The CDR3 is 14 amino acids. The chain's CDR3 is CASTTQGQPYEQYF. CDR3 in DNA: TGTGCCAGCACCACCCAGGGACAGCCCTACGAGCAGTACTTC.

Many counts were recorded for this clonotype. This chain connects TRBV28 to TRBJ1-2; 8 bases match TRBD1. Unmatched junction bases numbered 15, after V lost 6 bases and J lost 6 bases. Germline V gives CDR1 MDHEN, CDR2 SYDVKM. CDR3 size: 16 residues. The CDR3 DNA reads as TGTGCCAGCAGCCGGAGGACAGGGCTCCCTTTCGATGGCTACACCTTC. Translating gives CASSRRTGLPFDGYTF.

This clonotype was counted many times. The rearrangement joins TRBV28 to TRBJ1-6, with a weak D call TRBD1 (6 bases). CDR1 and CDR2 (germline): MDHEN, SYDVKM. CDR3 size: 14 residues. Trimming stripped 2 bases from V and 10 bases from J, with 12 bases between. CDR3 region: CASSLRAGASPLHF. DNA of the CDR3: TGTGCCAGCAGTTTAAGGGCAGGGGCCTCACCCCTCCACTTT.

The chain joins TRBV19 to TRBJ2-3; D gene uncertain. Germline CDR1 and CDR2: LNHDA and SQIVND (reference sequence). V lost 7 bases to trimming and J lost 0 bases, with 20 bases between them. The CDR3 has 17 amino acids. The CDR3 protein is CASTPTPNPMSTDTQYF. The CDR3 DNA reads TGTGCCAGTACCCCCACTCCTAACCCCATGAGCACAGATACGCAGTATTTT.

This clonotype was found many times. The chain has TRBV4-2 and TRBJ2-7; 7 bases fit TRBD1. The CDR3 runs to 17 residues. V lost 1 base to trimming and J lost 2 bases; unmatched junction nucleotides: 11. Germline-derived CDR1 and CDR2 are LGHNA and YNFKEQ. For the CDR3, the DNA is TGTGCCAGCAGCCAAGTAAATCTGGGGACAGCCCCCTACGAGCAGTACTTC. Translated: CASSQVNLGTAPYEQYF.

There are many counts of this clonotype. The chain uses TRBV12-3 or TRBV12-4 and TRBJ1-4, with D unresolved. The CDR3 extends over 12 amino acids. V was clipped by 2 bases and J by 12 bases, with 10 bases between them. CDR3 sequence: CASSLPGEELFF. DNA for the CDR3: TGTGCCAGCAGTTTACCCGGAGAAGAACTGTTTTTT.

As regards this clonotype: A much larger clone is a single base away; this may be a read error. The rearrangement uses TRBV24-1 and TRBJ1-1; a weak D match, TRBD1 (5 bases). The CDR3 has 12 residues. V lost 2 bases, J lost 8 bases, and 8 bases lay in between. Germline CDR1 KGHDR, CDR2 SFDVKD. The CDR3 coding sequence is TGTGCCACCAGTGATTCGGGGGGAGAAGCTTTCTTT. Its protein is CATSDSGGEAFF.

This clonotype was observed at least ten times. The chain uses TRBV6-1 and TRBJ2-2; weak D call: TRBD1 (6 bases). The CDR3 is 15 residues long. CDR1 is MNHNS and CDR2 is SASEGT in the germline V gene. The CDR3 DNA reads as TGTGCTAGAGGGGTGGGGGCCACGAACACCGGGGAGCTGTTTTTT. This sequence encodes CARGVGATNTGELFF.

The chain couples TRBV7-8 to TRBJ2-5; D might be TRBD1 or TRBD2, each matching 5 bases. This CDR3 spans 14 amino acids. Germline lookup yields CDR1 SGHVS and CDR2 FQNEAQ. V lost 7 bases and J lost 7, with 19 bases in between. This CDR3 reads CASTHRQEVGTQYF. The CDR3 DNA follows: TGTGCCAGCACCCACAGGCAGGAGGTTGGGACCCAGTACTTC.

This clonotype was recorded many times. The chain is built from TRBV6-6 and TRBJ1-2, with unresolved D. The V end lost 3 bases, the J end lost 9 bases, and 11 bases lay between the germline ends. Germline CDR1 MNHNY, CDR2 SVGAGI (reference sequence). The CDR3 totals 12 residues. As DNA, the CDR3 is TGTGCCAGCAGTTATTATGGAGTGCGCTACACCTTC. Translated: CASSYYGVRYTF.

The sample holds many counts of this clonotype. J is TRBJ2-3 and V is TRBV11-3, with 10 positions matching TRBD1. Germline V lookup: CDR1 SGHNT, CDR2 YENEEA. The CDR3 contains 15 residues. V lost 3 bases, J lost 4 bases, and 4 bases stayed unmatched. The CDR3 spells CASSFETGGPDTQYF. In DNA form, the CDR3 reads TGTGCCAGCAGCTTCGAGACAGGGGGCCCAGATACGCAGTATTTT.

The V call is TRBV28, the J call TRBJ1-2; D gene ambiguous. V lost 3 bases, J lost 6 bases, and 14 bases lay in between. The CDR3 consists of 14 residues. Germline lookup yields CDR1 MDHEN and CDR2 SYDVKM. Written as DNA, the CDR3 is TGTGCCAGCAGTTTTACGGCAAACCGAAATGGCTACACCTTC. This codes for CASSFTANRNGYTF.

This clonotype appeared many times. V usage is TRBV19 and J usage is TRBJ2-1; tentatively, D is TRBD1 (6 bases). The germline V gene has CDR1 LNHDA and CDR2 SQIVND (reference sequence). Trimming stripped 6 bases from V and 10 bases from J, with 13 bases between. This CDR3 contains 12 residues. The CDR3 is CASSFRGEEQFF. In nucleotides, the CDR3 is TGTGCCAGTAGCTTCAGGGGCGAGGAGCAGTTCTTC.

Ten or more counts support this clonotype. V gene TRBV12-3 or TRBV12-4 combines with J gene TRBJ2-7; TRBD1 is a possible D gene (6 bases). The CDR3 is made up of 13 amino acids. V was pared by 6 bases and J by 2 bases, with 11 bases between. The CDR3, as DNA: TGTGCCAGCAGCCGACAGGTTACCTACGAGCAGTACTTC. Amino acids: CASSRQVTYEQYF.

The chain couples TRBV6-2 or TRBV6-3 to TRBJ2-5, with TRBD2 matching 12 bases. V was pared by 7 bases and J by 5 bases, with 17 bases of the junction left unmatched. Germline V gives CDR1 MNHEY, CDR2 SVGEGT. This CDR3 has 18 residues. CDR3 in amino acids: CASKILAGGPGELETQYF. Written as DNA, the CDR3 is TGTGCCAGCAAGATCCTAGCGGGGGGGCCGGGGGAGCTGGAGACCCAGTACTTC.

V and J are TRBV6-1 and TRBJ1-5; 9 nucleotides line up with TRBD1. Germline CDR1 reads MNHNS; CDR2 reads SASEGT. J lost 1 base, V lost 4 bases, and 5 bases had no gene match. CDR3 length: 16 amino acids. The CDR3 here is CASSGTGGWSNQPQHF. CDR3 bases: TGTGCCAGCAGTGGAACAGGGGGCTGGAGCAATCAGCCCCAGCATTTT.

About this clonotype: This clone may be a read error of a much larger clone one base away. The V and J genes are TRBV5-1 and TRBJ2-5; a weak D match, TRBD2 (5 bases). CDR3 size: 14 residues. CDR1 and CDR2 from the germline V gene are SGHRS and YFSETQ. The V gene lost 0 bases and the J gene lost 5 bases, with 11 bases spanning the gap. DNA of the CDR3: TGCGCCAGCAGCTTGGCGCTAGCTCGGGAGACCCAGTACTTC. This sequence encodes CASSLALARETQYF.

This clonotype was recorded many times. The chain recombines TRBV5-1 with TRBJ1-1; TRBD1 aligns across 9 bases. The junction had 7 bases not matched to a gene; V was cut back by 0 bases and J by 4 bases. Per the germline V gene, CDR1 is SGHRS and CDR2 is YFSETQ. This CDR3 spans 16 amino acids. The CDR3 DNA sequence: TGCGCCAGCAGCTTGGGGGGGACAGGGAGGTTCACTGAAGCTTTCTTT. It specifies CASSLGGTGRFTEAFF.

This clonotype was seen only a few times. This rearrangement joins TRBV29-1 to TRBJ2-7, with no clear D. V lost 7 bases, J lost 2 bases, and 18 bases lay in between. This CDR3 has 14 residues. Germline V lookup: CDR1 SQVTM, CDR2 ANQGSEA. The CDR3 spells CSARLPRNPYEQYF. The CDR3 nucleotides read TGCAGCGCCCGCCTCCCAAGAAATCCCTACGAGCAGTACTTC.

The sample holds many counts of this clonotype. CDR3 coding DNA: TGTGCCACCAGCAGAGTGGTGGAAGACAGGTTCTGGGGGGGCAATCAGCCCCAGCATTTT. Residues: CATSRVVEDRFWGGNQPQHF. This sequence joins TRBV15 and TRBJ1-5, with TRBD1 as a possible D gene (6 bases). Between the trimmed V and J ends, which lost 1 base and 2 bases, there was a span of 24 bases. This CDR3 has 20 residues. CDR1 is LNHNV and CDR2 is YYDKDF in the germline V gene (reference sequence).